A selection of T cell receptor beta chains follows, all from one sample in a study of cytomegalovirus exposure and HLA in healthy donors. The assay was immunoSEQ multiplex PCR, and TCRdb's table has in-frame clones only and misses some. The sample lists tens of thousands of clones, 35% to 50% occurring once. Source material: PBMCs. The receptors stem from a woman aged 45-65 years in good health and CMV-seronegative. CDR3s include the opening cysteine and the closing phenylalanine or tryptophan.

v_gene	j_gene	CDR3aa
TRBV15	TRBJ2-2	CATSRETGSNTGELFF
TRBV7-9	TRBJ2-3	CASSPGLDSLGTQYF
TRBV15	TRBJ2-1	CATGLDRGGGNEQFF
TRBV19	TRBJ2-3	CASTSGEGTDTQYF
TRBV7-8	TRBJ2-1	CASSEGVAGVSEQFF
TRBV7-9	TRBJ2-7	CASSFEDRGTYEQYF
TRBV2	TRBJ1-1	CASSDRALHTEAFF
TRBV30	TRBJ1-4	CAWSMGGPRVFF
TRBV18	TRBJ1-1	CASSQAQTMNTEAFF
TRBV11-2	TRBJ2-1	CASSPGRGIGGNEQFF
TRBV30	TRBJ2-3	CAWSRGGADTQYF
TRBV7-9	TRBJ1-2	CASSSSDRDGYTF
TRBV5-1	TRBJ2-5	CASSSLANQETQYF
TRBV11-2	TRBJ2-1	CASSLRGDEQFF
TRBV2	TRBJ2-4	CASLAGGGLAKNIQYF
TRBV5-6	TRBJ1-5	CASSFRDREAQPQHF
TRBV7-2	TRBJ1-6	CASSLTGTGDSPLHF
TRBV4-2	TRBJ2-2	CASSRDRQAGELFF
TRBV7-3	TRBJ2-2	CASSRTSSSGELFF
TRBV11-2	TRBJ2-3	CASSPGAGARGRDTQYF
TRBV2	TRBJ2-5	CASSRQGRNHQETQYF
TRBV9	TRBJ2-1	CASSVLAGVYNEQFF
TRBV9	TRBJ2-3	CASSVAERERTQYF
TRBV18	TRBJ1-1	CASSPKSGGAHHTEAFF
TRBV15	TRBJ1-2	CATGVSRGPYGYTF
TRBV7-8	TRBJ2-7	CASSLAISGAYEQYF
TRBV18	TRBJ2-2	CASSRGLAENTGELFF
TRBV28	TRBJ1-4	CASSSGQVRKLFF
TRBV5-1	TRBJ1-1	CASSLEGVSEAFF
TRBV27	TRBJ2-7	CASSLFTPGQGYEQYF
TRBV18	TRBJ1-1	CASSPQGVGSTEAFF
TRBV5-3	TRBJ2-7	CARIFFPSRLSGKYF